This T cell receptor beta chain was retrieved from a study of CD8 T cells in ankylosing spondylitis. Germline V gene data show CDR1 as SGHRS and CDR2 as YFSETQ. This CDR3 comprises 15 residues. The junction had 11 bases not matched to a gene; V was cut back by 3 bases and J by 8 bases. TCRdb ran MiXCR on the 5' RACE reads and lists one entry per CDR3 protein. The sample has approximately 300,000 distinct CDR3 sequences; about 20% are singletons. The gene calls are TRBV5-1 and TRBJ2-1; TRBD2 matches 7 bases. Sequencing was carried out using blood, either unsorted or a sorted T cell fraction (not recorded which). The TCR originated in a male donor with ankylosing spondylitis or in good health (not recorded which). The chain's CDR3 is CASSSGGRGGDEQFF. Written as DNA, the CDR3 is TGCGCCAGCAGCTCGGGGGGACGAGGTGGGGATGAGCAGTTCTTC.